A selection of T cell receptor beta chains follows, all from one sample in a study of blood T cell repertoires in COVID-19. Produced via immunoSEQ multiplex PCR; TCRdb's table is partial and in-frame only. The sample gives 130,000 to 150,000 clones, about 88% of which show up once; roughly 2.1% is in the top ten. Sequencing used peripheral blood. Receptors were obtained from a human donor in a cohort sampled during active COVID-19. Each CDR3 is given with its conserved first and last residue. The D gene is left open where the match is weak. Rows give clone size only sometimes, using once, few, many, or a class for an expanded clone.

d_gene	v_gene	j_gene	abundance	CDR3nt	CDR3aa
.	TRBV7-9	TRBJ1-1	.	TGTGCCAGCAGCCGGACACCTGAAGCTTTCTTT	CASSRTPEAFF
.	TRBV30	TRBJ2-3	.	TGTGCCTGGAGTGTACCGCGAGGCCCTGCCACAGATACGCAGTATTTT	CAWSVPRGPATDTQYF
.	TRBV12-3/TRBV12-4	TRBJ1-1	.	TGTGCCAGCAGCTGGAGGTCGGGGGACGAAGCTTTCTTT	CASSWRSGDEAFF
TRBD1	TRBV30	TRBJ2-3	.	TGTGCCTGGAGTGTAGACAGGGGGAGAGCTTTT	CAWSVDRGRAF
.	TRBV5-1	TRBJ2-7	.	TGCGCCAGCTGGGACATTTCGTACGAGCAGTACTTC	CASWDISYEQYF
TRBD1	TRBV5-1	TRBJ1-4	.	TGCGCCAGCAGCAACCAGGGGGCTAATGAAAAACTGTTTTTT	CASSNQGANEKLFF
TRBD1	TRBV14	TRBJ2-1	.	TGTGCCAGCAGCCGCCTTAGTGGGACAGACAATGTAGAGTTCTTC	CASSRLSGTDNVEFF
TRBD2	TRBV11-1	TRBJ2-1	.	TGTGCCAGCACCGGGACTAGCGGGAGTTATGAGCAGTTCTTC	CASTGTSGSYEQFF
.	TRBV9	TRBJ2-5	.	TGTGCCAGCAGCGAACCGGGACTCGAGACCCAGTACTTC	CASSEPGLETQYF
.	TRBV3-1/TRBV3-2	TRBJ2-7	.	TGTGCCAGCAGTCCCCTGACAGCCACAAACTACGAGCAGTACTTC	CASSPLTATNYEQYF
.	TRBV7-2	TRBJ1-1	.	TGTGCCAGCAGCTTAGTAAGTAGGAACACTGAAGCTTTCTTT	CASSLVSRNTEAFF
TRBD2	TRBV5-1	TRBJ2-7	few	TGCGCCAGCAGCGCGGGACTAGCGGGAGGGACCGACCGGGAGCAGTACTTC	CASSAGLAGGTDREQYF
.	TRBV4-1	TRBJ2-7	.	TGCGCCAGCAGCCAAGATATGGGGGGACCAGCCTACGAGCAGTACTTC	CASSQDMGGPAYEQYF
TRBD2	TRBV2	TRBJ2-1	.	TGTGCCAGGGGACTAGCGGGTGGAGAGCAGTTCTTC	CARGLAGGEQFF
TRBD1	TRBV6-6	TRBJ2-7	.	TGTGCCAGCAGCCGACTCTCCGGGACAGGGGCTAACGAGCAGTACTTC	CASSRLSGTGANEQYF
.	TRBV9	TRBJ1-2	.	TGTGCCAGCCGTAGCCGGGCAGGGTATGGCTACACCTTC	CASRSRAGYGYTF
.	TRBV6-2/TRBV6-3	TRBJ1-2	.	TGTGCCAGCAGCCTCGACCAAGGACTGCACTATGGCTACACCTTC	CASSLDQGLHYGYTF
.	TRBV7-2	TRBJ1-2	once	TGTGCCATCTCGGAGGGGCGACGCTATGGCTACACCTTC	CAISEGRRYGYTF
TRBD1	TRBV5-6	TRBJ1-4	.	TGTGCCAGCAGTACCGGGACAGGGGTTGAAAAACTGTTTTTT	CASSTGTGVEKLFF
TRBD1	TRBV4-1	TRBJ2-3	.	TGCGCCAGCAGCCAAGATTATAACAGGGGATTGGATACGCAGTATTTT	CASSQDYNRGLDTQYF
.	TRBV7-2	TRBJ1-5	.	TGTGCCAGCAGCTTAACAGGGAACAATCAGCCCCAGCATTTT	CASSLTGNNQPQHF